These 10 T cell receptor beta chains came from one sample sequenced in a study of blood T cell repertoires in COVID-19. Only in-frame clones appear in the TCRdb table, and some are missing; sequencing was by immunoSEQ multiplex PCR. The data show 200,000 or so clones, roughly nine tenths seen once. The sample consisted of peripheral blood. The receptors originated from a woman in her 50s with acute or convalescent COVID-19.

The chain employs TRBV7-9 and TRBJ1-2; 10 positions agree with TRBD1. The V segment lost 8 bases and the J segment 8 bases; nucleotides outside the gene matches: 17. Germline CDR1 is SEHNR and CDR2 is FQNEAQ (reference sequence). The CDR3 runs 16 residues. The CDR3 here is CASSKGGQGPNIGYTF. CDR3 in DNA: TGTGCCAGCTCGAAAGGGGGACAGGGGCCGAATATAGGCTACACCTTC.

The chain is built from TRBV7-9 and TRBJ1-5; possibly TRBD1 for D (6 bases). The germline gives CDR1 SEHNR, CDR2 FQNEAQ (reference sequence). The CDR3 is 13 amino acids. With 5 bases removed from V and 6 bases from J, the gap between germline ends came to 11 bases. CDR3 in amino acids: CASSQTGFQPQHF. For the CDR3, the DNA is TGTGCCAGCAGCCAAACAGGGTTTCAGCCCCAGCATTTT.

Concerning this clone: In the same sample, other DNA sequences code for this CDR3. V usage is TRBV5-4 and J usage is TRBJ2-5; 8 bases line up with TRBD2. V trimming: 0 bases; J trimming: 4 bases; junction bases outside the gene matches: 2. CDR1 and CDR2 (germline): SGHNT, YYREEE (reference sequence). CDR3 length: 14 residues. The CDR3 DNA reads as TGTGCCAGCAGCTTGGGTCGGGGGGGAGAGACCCAGTACTTC. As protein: CASSLGRGGETQYF.

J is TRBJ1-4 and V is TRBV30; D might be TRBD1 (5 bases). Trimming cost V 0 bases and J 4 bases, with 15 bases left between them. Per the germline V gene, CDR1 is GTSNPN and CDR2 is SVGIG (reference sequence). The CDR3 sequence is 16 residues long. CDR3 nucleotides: TGTGCCTGGAGTGTAGTCCAGGGCAAGGGTAATGAAAAACTGTTTTTT. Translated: CAWSVVQGKGNEKLFF.

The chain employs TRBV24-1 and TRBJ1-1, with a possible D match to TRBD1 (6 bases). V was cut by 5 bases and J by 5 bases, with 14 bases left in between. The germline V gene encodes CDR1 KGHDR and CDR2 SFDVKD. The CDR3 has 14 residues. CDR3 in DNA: TGTGCCACCAGTGGGCAGGGCCAGGGGACTGAAGCTTTCTTT. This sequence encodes CATSGQGQGTEAFF.

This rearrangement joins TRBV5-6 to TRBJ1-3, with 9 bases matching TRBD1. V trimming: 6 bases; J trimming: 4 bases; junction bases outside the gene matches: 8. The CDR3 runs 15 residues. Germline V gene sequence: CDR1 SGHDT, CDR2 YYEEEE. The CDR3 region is CASISQGASGNTIYF. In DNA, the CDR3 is TGTGCCAGCATCTCACAGGGGGCGTCCGGAAACACCATATATTTT.

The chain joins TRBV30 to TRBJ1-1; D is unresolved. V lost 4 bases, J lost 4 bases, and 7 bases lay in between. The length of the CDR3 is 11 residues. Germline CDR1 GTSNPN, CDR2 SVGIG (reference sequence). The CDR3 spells CAWTSGTEAFF. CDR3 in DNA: TGTGCCTGGACTTCCGGCACTGAAGCTTTCTTT.

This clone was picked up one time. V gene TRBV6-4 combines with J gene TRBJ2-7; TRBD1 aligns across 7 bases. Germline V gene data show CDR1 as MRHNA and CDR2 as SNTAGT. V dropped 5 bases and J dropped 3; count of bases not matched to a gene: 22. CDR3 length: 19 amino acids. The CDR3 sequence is CASSQGNTPTGIACYEQYF. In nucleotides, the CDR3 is TGTGCCAGCAGTCAGGGTAATACCCCGACAGGGATTGCTTGCTACGAGCAGTACTTC.

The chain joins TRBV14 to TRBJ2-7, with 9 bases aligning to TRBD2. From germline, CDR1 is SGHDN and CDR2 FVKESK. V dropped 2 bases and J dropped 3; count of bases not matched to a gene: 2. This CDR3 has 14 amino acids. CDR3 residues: CASSQMTSGYEQYF. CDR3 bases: TGTGCCAGCAGCCAAATGACTAGCGGCTACGAGCAGTACTTC. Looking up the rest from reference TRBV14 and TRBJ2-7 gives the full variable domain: EAGVTQFPSHSVIEKGQTVTLRCDPISGHDNLYWYRRVMGKEIKFLLHFVKESKQDESGMPNNRFLAERTGGTYSTLKVQPAELEDSGVYFCASSQMTSGYEQYFGPGTRLTVT.

CDR3 in DNA: TGTGCCTCCCAGCAAGGGAGGAGCTCCTACGAGCAGTACTTC. It translates to CASQQGRSSYEQYF. V usage is TRBV30 and J usage is TRBJ2-7, with TRBD2 as a possible D gene (6 bases). The CDR3 totals 14 residues. Germline V lookup: CDR1 GTSNPN, CDR2 SVGIG (reference sequence). V was pared by 7 bases and J by 0 bases, with 16 bases between.